This T cell receptor beta chain originates from a study of T cell changes during pregnancy in multiple sclerosis. CDR3 length equals 14 residues. Germline CDR1 SNHLY, CDR2 FYNNEI. V shed 8 bases and J 4 bases; nucleotides not matched to a gene: 10. Repertoires were generated with immunoSEQ multiplex PCR, while TCRdb's copy carries only in-frame clones and drops some. This sample has approximately 62,000 clones, with around 93% found just once. Here the sequenced sample was CD8+ T cells from peripheral blood mononuclear cells, taken in the second trimester of pregnancy. The sequence was obtained from a female donor with multiple sclerosis, enrolled in a pregnancy study. The chain carries TRBV2 and TRBJ1-2, with TRBD1 identical over 7 bases. CDR3 DNA sequence: TGTGCCAGCTTGGCCGCGACAGGGTTCTATGGCTACACCTTC. Translated, it gives CASLAATGFYGYTF.